Given below is one T cell receptor beta chain in context. What it binds is not known. The sample belongs to a study of early stage breast cancer tumors. Study in general: ER+/PR+/HER2- status applied to about 75% of the 16 invasive breast tumors.

The assay was immunoSEQ multiplex PCR, and TCRdb's table has in-frame clones only and misses some. The data show 10,000 to 11,000 clones, approximately 72% seen once. Findings and limits, study-wide: Enriched TCRB sequences shared across patients were mostly commonly generated sequences. Comparing each tissue with blood distinguished tumor from normal in most of the 16 patients. Tumors had approximately 2.4-fold higher T cell density than normal breast.

Trimming took 6 bases from V and 7 from J; bases not matched to a gene: 7. CDR3 length: 15 amino acids. In germline, CDR1 is SEHNR, CDR2 FQNEAQ (reference sequence). The sample comprised breast tumor tissue. The receptor was derived from a person aged 65 to 85 with breast cancer. The chain is built from TRBV7-9 and TRBJ1-6; 9 bases line up with TRBD1. CDR3 sequence (DNA): TGTGCCAGCAGGCCCGGGACAGGGAAAAATTCACCCCTCCACTTT. Translated, it gives CASRPGTGKNSPLHF.